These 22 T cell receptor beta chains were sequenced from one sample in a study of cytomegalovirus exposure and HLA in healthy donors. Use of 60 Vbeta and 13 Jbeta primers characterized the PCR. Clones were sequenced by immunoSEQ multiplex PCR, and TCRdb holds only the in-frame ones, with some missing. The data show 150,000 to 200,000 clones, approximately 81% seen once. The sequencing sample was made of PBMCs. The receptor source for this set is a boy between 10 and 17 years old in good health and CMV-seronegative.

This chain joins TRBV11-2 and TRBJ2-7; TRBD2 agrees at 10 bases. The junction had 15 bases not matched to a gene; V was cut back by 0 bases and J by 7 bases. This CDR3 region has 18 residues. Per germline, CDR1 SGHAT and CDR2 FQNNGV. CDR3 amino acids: CASSLDRPAGGPQGEQYF. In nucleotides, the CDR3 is TGTGCCAGCAGCTTAGATCGCCCAGCGGGGGGGCCACAGGGTGAGCAGTACTTC.

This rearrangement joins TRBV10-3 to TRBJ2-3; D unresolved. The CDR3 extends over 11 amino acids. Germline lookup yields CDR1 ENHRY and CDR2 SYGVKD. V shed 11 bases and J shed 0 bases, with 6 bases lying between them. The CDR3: CAGRSTDTQYF. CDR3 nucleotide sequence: TGTGCCGGCAGGAGCACAGATACGCAGTATTTT.

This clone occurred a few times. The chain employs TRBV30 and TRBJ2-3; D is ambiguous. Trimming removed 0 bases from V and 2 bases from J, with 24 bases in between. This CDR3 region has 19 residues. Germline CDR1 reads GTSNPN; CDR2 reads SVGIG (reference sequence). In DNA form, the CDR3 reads TGTGCCTGGAGTGTCCTAACGGTAACCCCAAGAACGGTCACAGATACGCAGTATTTT. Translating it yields CAWSVLTVTPRTVTDTQYF.

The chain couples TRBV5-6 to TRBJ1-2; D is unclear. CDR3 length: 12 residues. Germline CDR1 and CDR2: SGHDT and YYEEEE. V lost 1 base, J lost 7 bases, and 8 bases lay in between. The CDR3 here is CASSLPVSGYTF. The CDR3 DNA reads TGTGCCAGCAGCTTGCCCGTATCTGGCTACACCTTC.

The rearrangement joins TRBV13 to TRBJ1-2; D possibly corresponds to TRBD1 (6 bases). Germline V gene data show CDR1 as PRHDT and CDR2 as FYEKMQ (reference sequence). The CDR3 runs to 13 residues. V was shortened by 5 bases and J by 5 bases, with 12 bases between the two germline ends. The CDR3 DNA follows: TGTGCCAGCAGCCCTACAGGGTTTTATGGCTACACCTTC. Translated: CASSPTGFYGYTF. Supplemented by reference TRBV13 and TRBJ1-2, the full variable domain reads AAGVIQSPRHLIKEKRETATLKCYPIPRHDTVYWYQQGPGQDPQFLISFYEKMQSDKGSIPDRFSAQQFSDYHSELNMSSLELGDSALYFCASSPTGFYGYTFGSGTRLTVV.

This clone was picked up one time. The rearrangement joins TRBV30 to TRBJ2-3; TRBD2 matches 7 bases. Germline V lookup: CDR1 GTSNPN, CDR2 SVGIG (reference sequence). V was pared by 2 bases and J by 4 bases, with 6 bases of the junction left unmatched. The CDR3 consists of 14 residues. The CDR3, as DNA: TGTGCCTGGAGTCTGCGGGAGCGACCAGATACGCAGTATTTT. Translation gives CAWSLRERPDTQYF.

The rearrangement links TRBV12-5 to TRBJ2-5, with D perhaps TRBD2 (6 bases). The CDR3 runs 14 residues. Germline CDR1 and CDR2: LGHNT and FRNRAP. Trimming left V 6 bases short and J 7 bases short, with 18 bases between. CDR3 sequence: CASGQPTGLGTQYF. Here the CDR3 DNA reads TGTGCTAGTGGCCAACCCACGGGACTGGGGACCCAGTACTTC.

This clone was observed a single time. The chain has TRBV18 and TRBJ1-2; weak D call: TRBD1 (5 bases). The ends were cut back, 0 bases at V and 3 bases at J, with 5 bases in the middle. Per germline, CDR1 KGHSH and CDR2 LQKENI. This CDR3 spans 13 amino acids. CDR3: CASSPPGDYGYTF. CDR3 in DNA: TGTGCCAGCTCACCACCAGGGGACTATGGCTACACCTTC.

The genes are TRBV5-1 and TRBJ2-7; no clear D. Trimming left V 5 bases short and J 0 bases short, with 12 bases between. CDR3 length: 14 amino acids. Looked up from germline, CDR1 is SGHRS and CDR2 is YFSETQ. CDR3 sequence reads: CASRTLAGSYEQYF. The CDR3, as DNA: TGCGCCAGCAGGACTTTAGCCGGCTCCTACGAGCAGTACTTC.

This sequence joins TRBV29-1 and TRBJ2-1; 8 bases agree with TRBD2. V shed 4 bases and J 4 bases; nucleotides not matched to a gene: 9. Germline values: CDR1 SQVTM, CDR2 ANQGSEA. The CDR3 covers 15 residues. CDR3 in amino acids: CSVVYLGGGYNEQFF. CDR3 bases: TGCAGCGTTGTCTACCTCGGGGGGGGGTACAATGAGCAGTTCTTC.

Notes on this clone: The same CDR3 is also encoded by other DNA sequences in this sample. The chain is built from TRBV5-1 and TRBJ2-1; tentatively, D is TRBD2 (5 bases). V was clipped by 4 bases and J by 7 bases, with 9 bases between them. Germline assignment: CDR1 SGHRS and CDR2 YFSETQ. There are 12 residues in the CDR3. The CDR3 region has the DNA TGCGCCAGCAGCCTACCGGGGAATGAGCAGTTCTTC. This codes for CASSLPGNEQFF.

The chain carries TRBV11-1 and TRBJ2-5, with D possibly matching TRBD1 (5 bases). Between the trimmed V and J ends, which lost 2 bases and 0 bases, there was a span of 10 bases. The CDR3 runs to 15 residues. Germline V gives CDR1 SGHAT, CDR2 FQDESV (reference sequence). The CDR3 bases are TGTGCCAGCAGCTTACGACAGACATACCAAGAGACCCAGTACTTC. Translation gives CASSLRQTYQETQYF.

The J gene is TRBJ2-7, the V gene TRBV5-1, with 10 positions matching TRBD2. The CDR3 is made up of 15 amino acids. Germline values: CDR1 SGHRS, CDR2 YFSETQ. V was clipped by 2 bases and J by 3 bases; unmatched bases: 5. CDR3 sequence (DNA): TGCGCCAGCAGCTTCCTAGCGGGGGCGGACTACGAGCAGTACTTC. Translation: CASSFLAGADYEQYF.

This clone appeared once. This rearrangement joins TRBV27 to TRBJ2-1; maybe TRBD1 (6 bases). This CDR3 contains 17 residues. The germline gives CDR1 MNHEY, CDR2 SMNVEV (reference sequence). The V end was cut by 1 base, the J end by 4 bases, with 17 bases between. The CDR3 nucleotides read TGTGCCAGCAGTTTATGGGTCCCCAGGGGAGTTTACAATGAGCAGTTCTTC. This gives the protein CASSLWVPRGVYNEQFF.

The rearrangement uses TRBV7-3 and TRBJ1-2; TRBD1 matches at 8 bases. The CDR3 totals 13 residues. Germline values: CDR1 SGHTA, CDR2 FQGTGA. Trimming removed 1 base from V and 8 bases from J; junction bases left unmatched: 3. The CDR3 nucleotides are TGTGCCAGCAGCTTAAGACAGGGGATGGGCTACACCTTC. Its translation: CASSLRQGMGYTF. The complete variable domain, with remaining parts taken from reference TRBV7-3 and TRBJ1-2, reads GAGVSQTPSNKVTEKGKYVELRCDPISGHTALYWYRQSLGQGPEFLIYFQGTGAADDSGLPNDRFFAVRPEGSVSTLKIQRTERGDSAVYLCASSLRQGMGYTFGSGTRLTVV.

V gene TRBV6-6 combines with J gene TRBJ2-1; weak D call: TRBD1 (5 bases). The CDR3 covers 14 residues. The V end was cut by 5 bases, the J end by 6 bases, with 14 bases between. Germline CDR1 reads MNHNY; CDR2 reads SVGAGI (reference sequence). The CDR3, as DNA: TGTGCCAGCAGTGCCTGGGCTAGGGGCAATGAGCAGTTCTTC. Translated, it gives CASSAWARGNEQFF.

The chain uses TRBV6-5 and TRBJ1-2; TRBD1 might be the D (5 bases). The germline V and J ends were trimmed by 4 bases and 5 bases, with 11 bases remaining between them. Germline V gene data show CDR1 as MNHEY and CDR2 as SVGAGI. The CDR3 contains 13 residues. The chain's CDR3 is CASSWGGGYGYTF. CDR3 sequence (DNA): TGTGCCAGCAGTTGGGGGGGAGGATATGGCTACACCTTC.

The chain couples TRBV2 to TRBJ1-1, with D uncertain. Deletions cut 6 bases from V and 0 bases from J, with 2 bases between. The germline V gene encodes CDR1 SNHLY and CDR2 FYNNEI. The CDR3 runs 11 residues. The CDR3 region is CASSLNTEAFF. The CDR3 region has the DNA TGTGCCAGCAGCTTGAACACTGAAGCTTTCTTT.

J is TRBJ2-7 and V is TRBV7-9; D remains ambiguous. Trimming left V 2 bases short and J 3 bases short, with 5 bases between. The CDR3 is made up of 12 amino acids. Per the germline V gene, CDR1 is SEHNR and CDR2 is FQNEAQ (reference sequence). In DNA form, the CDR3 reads TGTGCCAGCAGCTTATACAGCTACGAGCAGTACTTC. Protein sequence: CASSLYSYEQYF.

The CDR3 bases are TGTGCCAGCAGGATGGACTTAGGCGGGGAGCTGTTTTTT. Translating gives CASRMDLGGELFF. The chain employs TRBV5-4 and TRBJ2-2; perhaps TRBD2 as D (5 bases). CDR3 length equals 13 residues. Trimming cost V 5 bases and J 7 bases, with 12 bases left between them. CDR1 and CDR2 from the germline V gene are SGHNT and YYREEE (reference sequence).

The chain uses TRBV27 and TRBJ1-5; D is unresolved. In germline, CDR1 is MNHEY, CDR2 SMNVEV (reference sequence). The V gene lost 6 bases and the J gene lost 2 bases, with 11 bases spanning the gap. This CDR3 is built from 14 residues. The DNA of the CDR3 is TGTGCCAGCAGCCATAAAGGAGGCAATCAGCCCCAGCATTTT. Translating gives CASSHKGGNQPQHF.

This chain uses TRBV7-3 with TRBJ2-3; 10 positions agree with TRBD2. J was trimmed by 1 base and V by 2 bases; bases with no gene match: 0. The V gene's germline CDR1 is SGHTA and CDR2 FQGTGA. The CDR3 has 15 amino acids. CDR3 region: CASSLLAGGTDTQYF. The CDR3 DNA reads TGTGCCAGCAGCTTACTAGCGGGGGGCACAGATACGCAGTATTTT.